The T cell receptor (beta chain) under discussion was sequenced for a study of blood T cell repertoires in COVID-19. About the research overall: COVID-19 samples collected from the United States, Italy and Spain covered acute and convalescent phases. The analysed material was cDNA or gDNA that came from T cells, B-cell-depleted T cells, or PBMCs.

In the authors' workflow: Estimation of nucleated cell counts relied on the amplification of reference gene primers. Assay: immunoSEQ multiplex PCR; the TCRdb copy retains only in-frame clones and omits some. V and J calls plus clone size are reproduced from that table; the DNA served to infer D and trimming. This sample carries 130,000 to 150,000 clones, just under 85% of them seen once, and the ten largest clones take approximately 2.7%. Sequencing input: peripheral blood. This sequence was found in a woman between 40 and 50 years old with active or convalescent COVID-19.

The CDR3 protein is CSVRRGIWRRYTQYF. The CDR3 nucleotides are TGCAGCGTCCGAAGGGGGATCTGGCGACGGTATACGCAGTATTTT. The chain uses TRBV29-1 and TRBJ2-3, with D tentatively TRBD1 (6 bases). Trimming took 6 bases from V and 7 from J, leaving 23 bases between them. The CDR3 is made up of 15 amino acids. Germline values: CDR1 SQVTM, CDR2 ANQGSEA.